This is a list of T cell receptor beta chains from one sample in a study of vaccination effects on CD4 cells after COVID-19. No antigen has been assigned to these receptors. Sequencing was performed with immunoSEQ multiplex PCR; in TCRdb, only in-frame clones are kept and a portion is missing. The table includes more than 60,000 clones, around two thirds detected once. This material consisted of CD4+ T cells from PBMCs cultured with HCoV-229E spike peptides, taken after COVID-19 vaccination. These receptors were obtained from a human donor who received a COVID-19 vaccine. Both conserved end residues are part of each CDR3. A D gene is named only where the DNA matches it firmly. For some rows the clone size is stated as once, few or many, or as a class when expanded; others skip it.

TGTGCCAGCTCACCACTCCGTGGGACAGCCGATCAAGAGACCCAGTACTTC	CASSPLRGTADQETQYF	TRBJ2-5	TRBV18	-	TRBD1
TGTGCCAGCAGTACGACAGGGAACACTGAAGCTTTCTTT	CASSTTGNTEAFF	TRBJ1-1	TRBV2	few	-
TGCGCCAGCAGCTTGGTTCTACAGGGGAACACCGGGGAGCTGTTTTTT	CASSLVLQGNTGELFF	TRBJ2-2	TRBV5-1	-	-
TGTGCCAGCAGCTCGGGACTAGGGAATCAGAACCTACGGCCGAAGCAGTTCTTC	CASSSGLGNQNLRPKQFF	TRBJ2-1	TRBV14	-	TRBD2
TGTGCCAGCAGTTACGCACAGGGAAGGGAAAAACTGTTTTTT	CASSYAQGREKLFF	TRBJ1-4	TRBV6-5	-	-
TGCGCCAGCAGCTTGGCAGCCAGGGGCCTCGTGGTGGAGACCCAGTACTTC	CASSLAARGLVVETQYF	TRBJ2-5	TRBV5-1	-	-
TGTGCCAGCAGCCAAGATAACGGGGGGGCGCGAAAGACCCAGTACTTC	CASSQDNGGARKTQYF	TRBJ2-5	TRBV3-1/TRBV3-2	-	TRBD2
TGTGCCAGCAGTTACAGGGGCGGTAATTCACCCCTCCACTTT	CASSYRGGNSPLHF	TRBJ1-6	TRBV6-5	-	-
TGTGCCTGGAGTGTACATTCTCTCCTGGCTCACACTGAAGCTTTCTTT	CAWSVHSLLAHTEAFF	TRBJ1-1	TRBV30	-	-
TGCGCCAGCAGCTTGGAGTCGGGGGCGAGTGGGGAGCTGTTTTTT	CASSLESGASGELFF	TRBJ2-2	TRBV5-1	-	-
TGCGCCAGCAGCTTGACTAGCGGGGGGGCCGGTGAGCAGTTCTTC	CASSLTSGGAGEQFF	TRBJ2-1	TRBV5-1	few	TRBD2
TGTGCCAGTGGGGGTGGGAGGACCGGGGAGCTGTTTTTT	CASGGGRTGELFF	TRBJ2-2	TRBV19	few	-
TGCGCCAGCAGCCGGCCGGACACTAACTATGGCTACACCTTC	CASSRPDTNYGYTF	TRBJ1-2	TRBV4-1	few	-
TGTGCCAGCAGCCCCCCGAGGGGGCCGGACACTGAAGCTTTCTTT	CASSPPRGPDTEAFF	TRBJ1-1	TRBV11-1	-	TRBD1
TGTGCCAGCTCACCACGACAAGAAACGGGAAACACCATATATTTT	CASSPRQETGNTIYF	TRBJ1-3	TRBV18	-	-
TGCGCCAGCAGTGAGGGCAGGGAGCTGTTTTTT	CASSEGRELFF	TRBJ2-2	TRBV10-2	once	-
TGCAGCGTTGGTGCAGATACGCAGTATTTT	CSVGADTQYF	TRBJ2-3	TRBV29-1	-	-
TGTGCCAGCTCACCACAGGGAGTCCTCACTGAAGCTTTCTTT	CASSPQGVLTEAFF	TRBJ1-1	TRBV18	few	-
TGTGCCAGCAGTGAAGGTCCCTGGAGGACCCAGTACTTC	CASSEGPWRTQYF	TRBJ2-5	TRBV6-1	once	-
TGTGCCAGCAGTGATCTGACTATGGGTTCCTACAATGAGCAGTTCTTC	CASSDLTMGSYNEQFF	TRBJ2-1	TRBV2	-	-